These 16 T cell receptor beta chains originate from one sample sequenced in a study of cytomegalovirus exposure and HLA in healthy donors. Primers included in the PCR were 60 Vbeta and 13 Jbeta primers. Assay: immunoSEQ multiplex PCR; the TCRdb copy retains only in-frame clones and omits some. The sample yields some 150,000 clones, roughly three quarters seen once. Sequencing was performed on PBMCs. These receptors originate from a man aged 55 to 70 in good health and CMV-seronegative.

V and J are TRBV5-1 and TRBJ1-2; TRBD1 matches 7 bases. This CDR3 has 13 residues. With 2 bases clipped from V and 3 bases from J, the junction kept 1 base outside the gene matches. Looked up from germline, CDR1 is SGHRS and CDR2 is YFSETQ. The CDR3 here is CASSFTGDYGYTF. The CDR3 DNA is TGCGCCAGCAGCTTCACAGGGGACTATGGCTACACCTTC.

The chain couples TRBV6-5 to TRBJ2-7; 7 bases line up with TRBD2. V shed 0 bases, J shed 0 bases, and the junction held 5 bases outside the gene matches. Germline V gene data show CDR1 as MNHEY and CDR2 as SVGAGI. This CDR3 contains 16 residues. The CDR3 nucleotides read TGTGCCAGCAGTTACTCGAAGAGCGGGACCTCCTACGAGCAGTACTTC. Its translation: CASSYSKSGTSYEQYF.

A few counts support this clone. The chain employs TRBV28 and TRBJ1-1, with D possibly matching TRBD1 (5 bases). The CDR3 has 14 amino acids. Trimming removed 5 bases from V and 5 bases from J, with 15 bases in between. Germline V gene lookup returns CDR1 MDHEN and CDR2 SYDVKM. The CDR3 DNA is TGTGCCAGCAGTCTTAATGGGGCTGGAACTGAAGCTTTCTTT. Protein product: CASSLNGAGTEAFF.

This clone was counted only a few times. J is TRBJ2-3 and V is TRBV28, with D unclear. The CDR3 extends over 11 amino acids. Germline V lookup: CDR1 MDHEN, CDR2 SYDVKM. Trimming removed 4 bases at V and 6 bases at J, with 5 bases between. CDR3 nucleotide sequence: TGTGCCAGCAGTTCGGGTGATACGCAGTATTTT. The encoded protein is CASSSGDTQYF. The full variable domain, in which reference TRBV28 and TRBJ2-3 provide the parts outside the CDR3, is DVKVTQSSRYLVKRTGEKVFLECVQDMDHENMFWYRQDPGLGLRLIYFSYDVKMKEKGDIPEGYSVSREKKERFSLILESASTNQTSMYLCASSSGDTQYFGPGTRLTVL.

This chain connects TRBV19 to TRBJ2-7; the D gene is possibly TRBD1 (5 bases). Germline CDR1 LNHDA, CDR2 SQIVND (reference sequence). The CDR3 extends over 15 amino acids. V was cut by 3 bases and J by 5 bases, with 17 bases left in between. In nucleotides, the CDR3 is TGTGCCAGTAGTATTTCTCCCGCAGGGAACAACGAGCAGTACTTC. Protein product: CASSISPAGNNEQYF.

Remarks on this clone: Relative to the germline gene, one junction end is altered; a read error may explain this. The sample carries other DNA sequences with the same CDR3. This sequence joins TRBV27 and TRBJ2-3; 7 bases agree with TRBD2. This CDR3 region has 15 residues. Looked up from germline, CDR1 is MNHEY and CDR2 is SMNVEV (reference sequence). The CDR3 DNA is TGTGCCAGCACCTATCGGGGGGAGCGGGCAGATACACAGTATTTT. The encoded protein is CASTYRGERADTQYF.

The chain employs TRBV7-9 and TRBJ2-1, with a weak D call TRBD1 (6 bases). From germline, CDR1 is SEHNR and CDR2 FQNEAQ (reference sequence). V gave up 2 bases and J gave up 10 bases, with 6 bases separating them. The CDR3 runs 11 residues. For the CDR3, the DNA is TGTGCCAGCAGCTTACAGGGGGAGCAGTTCTTC. It yields the protein CASSLQGEQFF.

J is TRBJ2-3 and V is TRBV10-3; D might be TRBD1 (5 bases). The V gene's germline CDR1 is ENHRY and CDR2 SYGVKD. The CDR3 consists of 15 residues. Trimming took 6 bases from V and 4 from J, leaving 17 bases between them. The CDR3 here is CAIRPRGMQADTQYF. The CDR3 DNA follows: TGTGCCATCAGACCAAGGGGTATGCAAGCAGATACGCAGTATTTT.

The chain couples TRBV18 to TRBJ1-4; 9 bases agree with TRBD1. From germline, CDR1 is KGHSH and CDR2 LQKENI. CDR3 size: 14 residues. The V segment lost 4 bases and the J segment 6 bases; nucleotides outside the gene matches: 3. The chain's CDR3 is CASSLGQGDEKLFF. Written as DNA, the CDR3 is TGTGCCAGCTCACTGGGACAGGGCGATGAAAAACTGTTTTTT.

This rearrangement joins TRBV19 to TRBJ1-5; 8 bases map to TRBD1. The V segment lost 4 bases and the J segment 5 bases; nucleotides outside the gene matches: 4. The CDR3 spans 14 residues. Looked up from germline, CDR1 is LNHDA and CDR2 is SQIVND (reference sequence). Here the CDR3 DNA reads TGTGCCAGTAGTAATAACAGGGGGGATCAGCCCCAGCATTTT. This encodes CASSNNRGDQPQHF.

The chain joins TRBV5-5 to TRBJ2-3, with 8 bases matching TRBD2. The CDR3 runs to 14 residues. In germline, CDR1 is SGHKS, CDR2 YYEKEE (reference sequence). With 4 bases clipped from V and 5 bases from J, the junction kept 6 bases outside the gene matches. CDR3 protein: CASSRGGRGDTQYF. For the CDR3, the DNA is TGTGCCAGCAGCCGGGGGGGGCGCGGAGATACGCAGTATTTT.

This chain joins TRBV18 and TRBJ2-5; possible D gene TRBD2, 6 bases. V was clipped by 0 bases and J by 1 base, with 9 bases between them. There are 15 residues in the CDR3. CDR1 and CDR2 from the germline V gene are KGHSH and LQKENI. The CDR3 DNA follows: TGTGCCAGCTCACCACCCGGGACTCCCCAAGAGACCCAGTACTTC. The encoded protein is CASSPPGTPQETQYF.

The CDR3 nucleotides read TGTGCCAGCAGTGAAGGAAGAGCCCAAGAGACCCAGTACTTC. Translating gives CASSEGRAQETQYF. This sequence joins TRBV6-1 and TRBJ2-5; D is unclear. V lost 1 base and J 1 base, leaving 7 bases between the germline ends. Germline assignment: CDR1 MNHNS and CDR2 SASEGT. CDR3 length equals 14 residues.

This chain uses TRBV5-6 with TRBJ2-3; tentatively, D is TRBD1 (6 bases). Trimming shortened V by 2 bases and J by 5 bases, and 12 bases separated the two germline ends. The CDR3 is made up of 14 amino acids. CDR1 is SGHDT, CDR2 YYEEEE, per germline. The CDR3 nucleotides are TGTGCCAGCAGCTTTACAGGGAGTAAAGATACGCAGTATTTT. It specifies CASSFTGSKDTQYF.

Only one count was recorded for this clone. This chain uses TRBV27 with TRBJ1-3, with D uncertain. Germline CDR1 is MNHEY and CDR2 is SMNVEV (reference sequence). V shed 5 bases and J shed 7 bases, with 12 bases lying between them. The CDR3 sequence is 13 residues long. CDR3 coding DNA: TGTGCCAGCAGTCCTTCGGTCGGGAACACCATATATTTT. Amino acids: CASSPSVGNTIYF.

CDR3 in amino acids: CAWSARAYEQYF. The CDR3 bases are TGTGCCTGGAGTGCACGGGCCTACGAGCAGTACTTC. V and J are TRBV30 and TRBJ2-7; D is unresolved. The V gene lost 1 base and the J gene lost 2 bases, with 6 bases spanning the gap. The CDR3 extends over 12 amino acids. From germline, CDR1 is GTSNPN and CDR2 SVGIG (reference sequence).